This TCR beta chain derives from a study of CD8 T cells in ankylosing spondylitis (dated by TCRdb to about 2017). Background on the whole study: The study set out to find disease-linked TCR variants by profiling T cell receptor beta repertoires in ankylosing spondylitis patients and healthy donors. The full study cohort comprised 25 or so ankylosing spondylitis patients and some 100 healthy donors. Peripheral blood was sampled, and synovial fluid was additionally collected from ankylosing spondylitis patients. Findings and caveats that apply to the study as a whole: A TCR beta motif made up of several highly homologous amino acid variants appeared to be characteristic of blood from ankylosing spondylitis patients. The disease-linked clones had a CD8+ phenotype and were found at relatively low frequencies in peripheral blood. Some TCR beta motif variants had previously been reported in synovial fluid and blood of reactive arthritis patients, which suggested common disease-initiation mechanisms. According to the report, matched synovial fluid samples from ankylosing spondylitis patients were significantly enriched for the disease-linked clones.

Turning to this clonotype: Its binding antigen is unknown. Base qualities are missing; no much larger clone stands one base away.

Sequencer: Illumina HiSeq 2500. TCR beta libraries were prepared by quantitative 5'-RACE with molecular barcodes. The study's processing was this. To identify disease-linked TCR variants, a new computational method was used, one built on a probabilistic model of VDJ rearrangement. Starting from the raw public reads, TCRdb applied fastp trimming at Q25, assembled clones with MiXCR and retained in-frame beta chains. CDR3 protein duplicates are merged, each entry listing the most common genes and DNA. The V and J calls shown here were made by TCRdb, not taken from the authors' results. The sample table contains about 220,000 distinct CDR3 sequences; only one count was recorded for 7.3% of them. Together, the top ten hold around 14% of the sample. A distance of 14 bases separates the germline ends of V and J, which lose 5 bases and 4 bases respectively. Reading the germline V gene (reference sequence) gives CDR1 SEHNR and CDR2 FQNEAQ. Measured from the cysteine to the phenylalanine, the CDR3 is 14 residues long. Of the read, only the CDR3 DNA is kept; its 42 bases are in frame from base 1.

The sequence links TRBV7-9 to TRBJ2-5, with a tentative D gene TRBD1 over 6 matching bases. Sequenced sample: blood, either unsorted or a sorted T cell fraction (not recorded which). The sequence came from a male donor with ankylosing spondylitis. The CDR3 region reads CASSPRTDRETQYF. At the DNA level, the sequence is TGTGCCAGCAGCCCACGGACAGACCGAGAGACCCAGTACTTC.